This TCR beta chain was obtained from a study of blood T cell repertoires in COVID-19. Overall study context: Sample material is recorded as cDNA or gDNA derived from T cells, B-cell-depleted T cells, or PBMCs.

Germline CDR1 MNHEY, CDR2 SVGAGI. This CDR3 region has 14 residues. V lost 7 bases to trimming and J lost 3 bases; unmatched junction nucleotides: 7. The data were produced by immunoSEQ multiplex PCR, yet TCRdb's version contains in-frame clones alone and is incomplete. The sample lists 490,000 or so clones, about nine tenths occurring once. The chain joins TRBV6-5 to TRBJ2-5; 8 bases agree with TRBD1. This clonotype was obtained from an older woman who had recovered from COVID-19. Sequenced material: PBMCs or T cells enriched from blood (not recorded which). CDR3 DNA: TGTGCCAGCACCTCACTACAGGGGGAAGAGACCCAGTACTTC. This encodes CASTSLQGEETQYF.